This entry lists 12 T cell receptor beta chains sequenced from one sample in a study of regulatory T cells in long-lasting Graves disease (TCRdb year 2021). What the time point label conveys for this sample: persistent/refractory GD, antithyroid drugs over 5 years with positive TRAb. RNA was extracted from PBMCs in TRIzol for both TCR sequencing and RNA sequencing. Libraries were prepared through multiplex PCR. The instrument was an Illumina HiSeq 4000. iRepertoire HTBI primers and Arm-PCR amplification of CDR3 regions were used to construct TCR beta libraries. TCRdb reworked the public reads: Q25 trimming with fastp, MiXCR clone assembly, productive beta chains retained. A single entry per CDR3 protein holds the most common genes and DNA from its merged rows. For this sample the table gives 400,000 to 600,000 distinct CDR3 sequences, of which roughly 21% were detected only once. 7.1% of the sample is taken by the ten largest.

The sequences come from peripheral blood mononuclear cells (PBMCs), collected when the disease was refractory, from a patient treated with antithyroid drugs. The source of these receptors is a female donor with Graves disease.

This clonotype was observed many times. The V and J genes are TRBV3-1 and TRBJ2-5; D uncertain. V lost 5 bases to trimming and J lost 0 bases, with 10 bases between them. Looked up from germline, CDR1 is LGHDT and CDR2 is YNNKEL (reference sequence). The length of the CDR3 is 14 residues. CDR3 region: CASSARTYQETQYF. CDR3 nucleotides: TGTGCCAGCAGCGCTCGCACGTACCAAGAGACCCAGTACTTC.

The chain uses TRBV7-2 and TRBJ1-2; perhaps TRBD1 as D (6 bases). The germline V and J ends were trimmed by 3 bases and 8 bases, with 19 bases remaining between them. This CDR3 region has 15 residues. CDR1 and CDR2 from the germline V gene are SGHTA and FQGNSA. CDR3 region: CASSFAGAVTAGYTF. The CDR3 nucleotides are TGTGCCAGCAGCTTTGCAGGGGCGGTAACGGCGGGCTACACCTTC.

The CDR3 region is CASSLVRVLAGSTDTQYF. CDR3 in DNA: TGTGCCAGCAGTTTAGTCAGGGTTCTAGCGGGAAGCACAGATACGCAGTATTTT. The rearrangement links TRBV28 to TRBJ2-3; 9 bases match TRBD2. The CDR3 spans 18 residues. The junction had 9 bases not matched to a gene; V was cut back by 2 bases and J by 0 bases. Germline V lookup: CDR1 MDHEN, CDR2 SYDVKM. The full variable domain, rest sourced from reference TRBV28 and TRBJ2-3, is DVKVTQSSRYLVKRTGEKVFLECVQDMDHENMFWYRQDPGLGLRLIYFSYDVKMKEKGDIPEGYSVSREKKERFSLILESASTNQTSMYLCASSLVRVLAGSTDTQYFGPGTRLTVL.

This clonotype is a singleton in its sample. This sequence may be a read error, since a much larger clone differs from it by one base. In nucleotides, the CDR3 is TGCAGTGCTCCCCCCGGCGGGGAGGCCCAGTACTTC. It codes for CSAPPGGEAQYF. This chain connects TRBV20-1 to TRBJ2-5, with a weak D call TRBD2 (6 bases). The CDR3 contains 12 residues. In germline, CDR1 is DFQATT, CDR2 SNEGSKA (reference sequence). V lost 5 bases to trimming and J lost 9 bases, with 16 bases between them.

This clonotype was seen only a few times. V is TRBV19 and J is TRBJ1-5, with D perhaps TRBD1 (5 bases). V gave up 5 bases and J gave up 6 bases, with 14 bases separating them. Germline V lookup: CDR1 LNHDA, CDR2 SQIVND (reference sequence). This CDR3 contains 14 residues. The CDR3 DNA reads as TGTGCCAGTAGTGGTTCTGGGGGAAGTCAGCCCCAGCATTTT. This translates into CASSGSGGSQPQHF.

This clonotype was detected only a few times. The genes are TRBV30 and TRBJ1-3, with TRBD1 matching over 7 bases. CDR1 is GTSNPN, CDR2 SVGIG, per germline (reference sequence). The CDR3 runs to 14 residues. Trimming removed 4 bases from V and 2 bases from J; junction bases left unmatched: 5. The DNA for the CDR3 is TGTGCCTGGACCACTACAGGGGCTGGAAACACCATATATTTT. Residues: CAWTTTGAGNTIYF.

This chain uses TRBV20-1 with TRBJ1-2, with D perhaps matching TRBD1 (5 bases). This CDR3 spans 14 amino acids. Trimming pared 2 bases from V and 6 bases from J, leaving 16 bases between. Germline CDR1 DFQATT, CDR2 SNEGSKA (reference sequence). The CDR3 sequence is CSARIWGPYHGYTF. The CDR3 region has the DNA TGCAGTGCTAGAATATGGGGCCCCTACCATGGCTACACCTTC.

Comments on this clonotype: One end of the junction varies from germline; a read error may be responsible. The chain employs TRBV5-1 and TRBJ2-7; the match to TRBD1 covers 10 bases. CDR3 length: 14 amino acids. CDR1 is SGHRS and CDR2 is YFSETQ in the germline V gene. In DNA, the CDR3 is TGCGCCAGCAGCTGGGGACAGGGGACATACGCGCAGTACTTC. Translated: CASSWGQGTYAQYF. The entire variable domain, with the rest obtained from reference TRBV5-1 and TRBJ2-7, is as follows: KAGVTQTPRYLIKTRGQQVTLSCSPISGHRSVSWYQQTPGQGLQFLFEYFSETQRNKGNFPGRFSGRQFSNSRSEMNVSTLELGDSALYLCASSWGQGTYAQYFGPGTRLTVT.

The chain links TRBV28 to TRBJ2-7; TRBD2 matches 7 bases. The CDR3 covers 13 residues. With V trimmed by 10 bases and J by 0 bases, 6 bases remained unmatched. Germline V gives CDR1 MDHEN, CDR2 SYDVKM. CDR3 nucleotides: TGTGCCATCGGGACTACGAGCTCCTACGAGCAGTACTTC. It codes for CAIGTTSSYEQYF.

This clonotype was seen ten or more times. The rearrangement joins TRBV12-3 or TRBV12-4 to TRBJ2-7, with D perhaps being TRBD1 or TRBD2 (5 bases each). This CDR3 region has 12 residues. The ends were cut back, 3 bases at V and 6 bases at J, with 9 bases in the middle. Here the CDR3 reads CASSLAGAEQYF. For the CDR3, the DNA is TGTGCCAGCAGTTTGGCCGGGGCCGAGCAGTACTTC.

The chain couples TRBV6-1 to TRBJ2-1, with 11 nucleotides matching TRBD2. V lost 6 bases and J lost 4; bases outside the gene matches: 5. Per germline, CDR1 MNHNS and CDR2 SASEGT. The CDR3 has 15 residues. The CDR3 here is CASRVGTSGYNEQFF. In DNA, the CDR3 is TGTGCCAGCAGGGTCGGGACTAGCGGTTACAATGAGCAGTTCTTC.

The chain uses TRBV6-9 and TRBJ1-2, with 10 bases identical to TRBD1. CDR3 length: 17 residues. The V gene end was trimmed by 3 bases and the J gene end by 4 bases; junction bases not matched to a gene: 11. Germline CDR1 is MNHGY and CDR2 is SVAAGI. CDR3 sequence (DNA): TGTGCCAGCAGTTACTCAGGGGGGACAGGGGTCCTCTATGGCTACACCTTC. Residues: CASSYSGGTGVLYGYTF.